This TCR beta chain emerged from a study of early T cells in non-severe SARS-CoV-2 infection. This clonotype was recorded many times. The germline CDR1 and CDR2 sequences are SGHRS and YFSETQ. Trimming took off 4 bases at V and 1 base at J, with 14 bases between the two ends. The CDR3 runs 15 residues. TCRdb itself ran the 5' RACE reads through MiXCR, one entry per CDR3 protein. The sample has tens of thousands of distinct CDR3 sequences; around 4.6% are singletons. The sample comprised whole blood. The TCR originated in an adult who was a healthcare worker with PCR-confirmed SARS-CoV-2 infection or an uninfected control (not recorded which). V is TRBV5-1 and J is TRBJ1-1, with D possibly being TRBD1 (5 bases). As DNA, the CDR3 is TGCGCCAGCAGCGACAGACAAGGGAAGAACACTGAAGCTTTCTTT. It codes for CASSDRQGKNTEAFF.